The T cell receptor (beta chain) described here comes from a study of shared clonotypes between healthy human individuals. Study results and caveats: When naive CD4 clonotypes were compared across a few donors, roughly 4.9% were shared.

In germline, CDR1 is SGHRS, CDR2 YFSETQ. The CDR3 sequence is 16 residues long. The assay was run at deep level. The table came from immunoSEQ multiplex PCR; TCRdb's copy has only in-frame clones and leaves some out. The top ten clones hold 0.05% to 0.07% of a sample with approximately 530,000 clones, roughly 95% of them seen once. Researchers partitioned CD4+ cells into CD45RA+ naive and CD45RA-negative memory subsets. A word on this clone: The target antigen is unknown.

This chain uses TRBV5-1 with TRBJ2-5; TRBD2 agrees at 14 bases. The last part of the DNA fits TRBJ2-7 better; the J call may be wrong. The sequence derives from a woman between 25 and 40 years old in good health. The specimen sequenced was naive CD4+ T cells sorted from blood. Subset in this sample: CD45RA+ positively selected. CDR3 residues: CASSPPGLAGVYEQYF. The CDR3 bases are TGCGCCAGCAGCCCCCCGGGACTAGCGGGAGTATACGAGCAGTACTTC.